Following are 18 T cell receptor beta chains from one sample sequenced in a study of CD4 T cells in relation to SARS-CoV-2 and coronaviruses. These TCRs are of unknown antigen specificity. Unexposed donor CD4+ T cells date from about 2011-2018, before the COVID-19 pandemic. The cells were cultured for less than twelve days before CD4+ T cells were isolated. Clones were sequenced by immunoSEQ multiplex PCR, and TCRdb holds only the in-frame ones, with some missing. The repertoire has under 20,000 clones, 70% to 75% of them found once; the top ten carry roughly 30%. Sequences were obtained from CD4+ T cells from PBMCs, cultured in vitro. The receptors come from a human donor in good health.

This chain connects TRBV12-3 or TRBV12-4 to TRBJ2-1; a weak D match, TRBD2 (6 bases). This CDR3 is built from 13 residues. Trimming cost V 6 bases and J 7 bases, with 13 bases left between them. CDR3 region: CASRISGPNEQFF. CDR3 nucleotides: TGTGCCAGCAGGATTAGCGGTCCTAATGAGCAGTTCTTC.

The V call is TRBV5-6, the J call TRBJ1-6; 9 bases map to TRBD1. This CDR3 has 15 amino acids. Germline V gene sequence: CDR1 SGHDT, CDR2 YYEEEE. V was clipped by 5 bases and J by 3 bases; unmatched bases: 3. The CDR3 region has the DNA TGTGCCAGCAGGATGGGACAGGGCTATAATTCACCCCTCCACTTT. Translated, it gives CASRMGQGYNSPLHF.

This clone has just one count. The V call is TRBV5-8, the J call TRBJ1-5, with D possibly being TRBD1 (6 bases). The CDR3 contains 14 residues. The germline V gene encodes CDR1 SGHTS and CDR2 YDEGEE. V was cut by 4 bases and J by 2 bases, with 10 bases left in between. The CDR3 DNA reads as TGTGCCAGCAGCGGGGGGGCTGGCAATCAGCCCCAGCATTTT. Translating gives CASSGGAGNQPQHF.

This clone was seen a single time. The J gene is TRBJ2-4, the V gene TRBV12-5; 11 bases are a match to TRBD1. This CDR3 contains 19 residues. Germline values: CDR1 LGHNT, CDR2 FRNRAP. With V trimmed by 1 base and J by 1 base, 9 bases remained unmatched. The CDR3 DNA reads as TGTGCTAGTGGTTTGGCGGGACAGGGGGGTCCTCTGGCCAAAAACATTCAGTACTTC. This codes for CASGLAGQGGPLAKNIQYF.

The chain couples TRBV18 to TRBJ2-5; TRBD2 matches 10 bases. CDR1 is KGHSH, CDR2 LQKENI, per germline. This CDR3 is 19 amino acids long. The junction had 18 bases not matched to a gene; V was cut back by 3 bases and J by 5 bases. CDR3 region: CASSPVGLAGVGGQETQYF. DNA for the CDR3: TGTGCCAGCTCACCGGTCGGGCTAGCGGGAGTTGGAGGTCAGGAGACCCAGTACTTC.

V gene TRBV6-5 combines with J gene TRBJ2-2; 7 bases align to TRBD2. The CDR3 is made up of 15 amino acids. Germline V CDR1 and CDR2: MNHEY, SVGAGI. The trim removed 11 bases at V and 6 bases at J, leaving 15 bases unmatched. CDR3 in amino acids: CAARRGEGPAGELFF. The CDR3 coding sequence is TGTGCCGCCCGCCGGGGGGAGGGCCCAGCCGGGGAGCTGTTTTTT.

In its sample, this clone was seen once. The chain has TRBV30 and TRBJ2-3; D unclear. This CDR3 contains 12 residues. Between the trimmed V and J ends, which lost 4 bases and 6 bases, there was a span of 11 bases. Germline values: CDR1 GTSNPN, CDR2 SVGIG (reference sequence). The CDR3 region has the DNA TGTGCCTGGAATCTATTGGCTGATACGCAGTATTTT. Translating it yields CAWNLLADTQYF.

The chain couples TRBV7-2 to TRBJ2-3; the D is unclear. This CDR3 has 14 amino acids. Trimming cost V 3 bases and J 0 bases, with 7 bases left between them. CDR1 and CDR2 (germline): SGHTA, FQGNSA. This CDR3 is CASSFRASTDTQYF. For the CDR3, the DNA is TGTGCCAGCAGCTTTCGGGCTAGCACAGATACGCAGTATTTT.

The chain is built from TRBV10-1 and TRBJ2-1; TRBD2 matches at 8 bases. CDR1 is WNHNN, CDR2 SYGVQD, per germline (reference sequence). V was pared by 3 bases and J by 1 base, with 2 bases of the junction left unmatched. The CDR3 runs 15 residues. The CDR3 here is CASSEAGVSYNEQFF. CDR3 nucleotide sequence: TGCGCCAGCAGTGAAGCGGGAGTGTCCTACAATGAGCAGTTCTTC.

This chain uses TRBV10-3 with TRBJ2-1; D ambiguous. This CDR3 region has 15 residues. Trimming took 3 bases from V and 8 from J, leaving 17 bases between them. CDR1 and CDR2 (germline): ENHRY, SYGVKD. The CDR3, as DNA: TGTGCCATCAGTGATATTAGGAAATCAAGCGATGAGCAGTTCTTC. Encoded protein: CAISDIRKSSDEQFF.

The V and J genes are TRBV7-3 and TRBJ2-3; possibly TRBD2 for D (7 bases). Germline CDR1 is SGHTA and CDR2 is FQGTGA. This CDR3 region has 15 residues. V was trimmed by 9 bases and J by 4 bases, leaving 20 bases between them. In nucleotides, the CDR3 is TGTGCCAGTTCCCTAGAGGGGGGGTGGGCAGATACGCAGTATTTT. Translated, it gives CASSLEGGWADTQYF.

Judged by abundance, this clone is large. The chain joins TRBV10-3 to TRBJ2-3, with TRBD2 matching over 9 bases. The CDR3 consists of 13 residues. Germline assignment: CDR1 ENHRY and CDR2 SYGVKD. The V gene end was trimmed by 10 bases and the J gene end by 3 bases; junction bases not matched to a gene: 5. The CDR3 sequence: CATSGLATDTQYF. The CDR3 nucleotides read TGTGCCACCTCGGGACTAGCAACAGATACGCAGTATTTT.

The rearrangement joins TRBV3-1 (or the pseudogene TRBV3-2) to TRBJ2-1; D unclear. This CDR3 region has 13 residues. From germline, CDR1 is LGHDT and CDR2 YNNKEL (reference sequence). Trimming pared 3 bases from V and 7 bases from J, leaving 10 bases between. CDR3 coding DNA: TGTGCCAGCAGCCAGATAGGTAGGAATGAGCAGTTCTTC. It yields the protein CASSQIGRNEQFF.

The chain is built from TRBV25-1 and TRBJ2-7; no reliable D call. The V end lost 7 bases, the J end lost 5 bases, and 15 bases lay between the germline ends. This CDR3 has 13 residues. Germline V lookup: CDR1 MGHDK, CDR2 SYGVNS. For the CDR3, the DNA is TGTGCCAGCACATTCCGCCAGGCGGACGAGCAGTACTTC. Protein product: CASTFRQADEQYF.

V gene TRBV4-1 combines with J gene TRBJ2-3; 7 bases are a match to TRBD1. The CDR3 runs to 15 residues. From germline, CDR1 is MGHRA and CDR2 YSYEKL. V shed 3 bases and J 1 base; nucleotides not matched to a gene: 4. CDR3 protein: CASSQSGQGTDTQYF. Written as DNA, the CDR3 is TGCGCCAGCAGCCAGTCTGGACAGGGCACAGATACGCAGTATTTT.

V and J are TRBV28 and TRBJ2-4, with 7 bases that match TRBD2. The CDR3 has 17 residues. The germline CDR1 and CDR2 sequences are MDHEN and SYDVKM. The ends lost 5 bases at V and 1 base at J; junction bases unmatched: 11. The DNA for the CDR3 is TGTGCCAGCAGTCCCACCATTGGGCGGGAGGCCAAAAACATTCAGTACTTC. It translates to CASSPTIGREAKNIQYF.

The chain carries TRBV6-6 and TRBJ1-2; D remains ambiguous. The CDR3 is 14 residues long. Germline CDR1 MNHNY, CDR2 SVGAGI (reference sequence). Trimming pared 0 bases from V and 2 bases from J, leaving 7 bases between. The CDR3 bases are TGTGCCAGCAGTTACTCCGATCTAAACTATGGCTACACCTTC. Translation: CASSYSDLNYGYTF.

V and J are TRBV28 and TRBJ1-5; D gene ambiguous. This CDR3 has 15 residues. The V end lost 3 bases, the J end lost 0 bases, and 9 bases lay between the germline ends. The germline V gene encodes CDR1 MDHEN and CDR2 SYDVKM. As DNA, the CDR3 is TGTGCCAGCAGTTTTAGGCAGTATAGCAATCAGCCCCAGCATTTT. This translates into CASSFRQYSNQPQHF. The full variable domain, in which reference TRBV28 and TRBJ1-5 provide the parts outside the CDR3, is DVKVTQSSRYLVKRTGEKVFLECVQDMDHENMFWYRQDPGLGLRLIYFSYDVKMKEKGDIPEGYSVSREKKERFSLILESASTNQTSMYLCASSFRQYSNQPQHFGDGTRLSIL.